The 15 T cell receptor beta chains in this list originate from one sample, sequenced in a study of cytomegalovirus exposure and HLA in healthy donors. PCR used 60 Vbeta primers and 13 Jbeta primers. Produced via immunoSEQ multiplex PCR; TCRdb's table is partial and in-frame only. The sample lists 130,000 or so clones, around 77% occurring once. The source material was PBMCs. These receptors were obtained from a man between 18 and 29 years old in good health and CMV-seropositive.

CDR3 sequence (DNA): TGTGCCAGCAGTCGACAGGGAACCTACGAGCAGTACTTC. Translated: CASSRQGTYEQYF. The chain joins TRBV6-1 to TRBJ2-7; TRBD1 agrees at 7 bases. The trim removed 5 bases at V and 2 bases at J, leaving 3 bases unmatched. CDR3 length: 13 residues. Germline-derived CDR1 and CDR2 are MNHNS and SASEGT.

This clone was recorded once. Additional DNA sequences in this sample encode the identical CDR3. V and J are TRBV6-5 and TRBJ1-1; D is uncertain. The CDR3 has 15 amino acids. Trimming took 3 bases from V and 0 from J, leaving 11 bases between them. The germline CDR1 and CDR2 sequences are MNHEY and SVGAGI. The CDR3 reads CASSYLGGLNTEAFF. The CDR3 coding sequence is TGTGCCAGCAGTTATTTAGGCGGTCTGAACACTGAAGCTTTCTTT.

V gene TRBV27 combines with J gene TRBJ1-5; D is undetermined. The CDR3 is 13 residues long. Trimming shortened V by 6 bases and J by 4 bases, and 10 bases separated the two germline ends. Germline V gene data show CDR1 as MNHEY and CDR2 as SMNVEV (reference sequence). CDR3 nucleotides: TGTGCCAGCAGCTACAGCCAAAATCAGCCCCAGCATTTT. This codes for CASSYSQNQPQHF.

V gene TRBV9 combines with J gene TRBJ1-2, with D possibly TRBD1 on 5 matching bases. CDR1 SGDLS and CDR2 YYNGEE come from the germline V gene. Deletions cut 4 bases from V and 6 bases from J, with 16 bases between. The CDR3 sequence is 14 residues long. CDR3 sequence reads: CASSPPGRAHGYTF. CDR3 nucleotides: TGTGCCAGCAGCCCCCCAGGCAGGGCGCATGGCTACACCTTC.

The gene calls are TRBV27 and TRBJ2-3; the match to TRBD2 covers 9 bases. V trimming: 6 bases; J trimming: 2 bases; junction bases outside the gene matches: 6. The CDR3 consists of 15 residues. From germline, CDR1 is MNHEY and CDR2 SMNVEV (reference sequence). The CDR3 here is CASRGSGSPTDTQYF. The CDR3 coding sequence is TGTGCCAGCAGGGGTAGCGGGAGCCCCACAGATACGCAGTATTTT.

The V and J genes are TRBV2 and TRBJ2-1, with 9 bases fitting TRBD1. Germline values: CDR1 SNHLY, CDR2 FYNNEI. The CDR3 is 14 amino acids. V lost 10 bases, J lost 8 bases, and 12 bases stayed unmatched. In DNA, the CDR3 is TGTGCCAACCACGGGACAGGGAGGGTCGATGAGCAGTTCTTC. Translation: CANHGTGRVDEQFF.

The chain carries TRBV11-2 and TRBJ2-7; 7 positions match TRBD1. There are 14 residues in the CDR3. Trimming removed 6 bases from V and 5 bases from J; junction bases left unmatched: 10. Germline V CDR1 and CDR2: SGHAT, FQNNGV. This CDR3 is CASSYVDRENEQYF. The CDR3 DNA reads as TGTGCCAGCAGTTACGTTGACAGGGAAAACGAGCAGTACTTC.

V is TRBV30 and J is TRBJ2-7, with 8 bases lining up with TRBD1. Germline CDR1 and CDR2: GTSNPN and SVGIG (reference sequence). The V segment lost 7 bases and the J segment 1 base; nucleotides outside the gene matches: 6. The CDR3 is made up of 13 amino acids. CDR3 region: CALDRGRSYEQYF. As DNA, the CDR3 is TGTGCCTTAGACAGGGGAAGGTCCTACGAGCAGTACTTC.

The chain is built from TRBV9 and TRBJ1-5; no clear D gene. Trimming removed 2 bases from V and 5 bases from J, with 8 bases in between. The CDR3 has 13 residues. Germline CDR1 reads SGDLS; CDR2 reads YYNGEE. CDR3 in amino acids: CASSVQFDQPQHF. CDR3 bases: TGTGCCAGCAGCGTGCAGTTCGATCAGCCCCAGCATTTT.

The V call is TRBV11-1, the J call TRBJ2-7; TRBD2 might be the D (6 bases). The V and J ends lost 1 base and 2 bases respectively, with 15 bases between them. The CDR3 consists of 16 residues. Germline loops: CDR1 SGHAT, CDR2 FQDESV (reference sequence). The CDR3 DNA reads TGTGCCAGCAGCTTAGGTCGAGGACTAATAGCCTACGAGCAGTACTTC. This gives the protein CASSLGRGLIAYEQYF.

The rearrangement uses TRBV7-9 and TRBJ1-5; D is unresolved. The CDR3 covers 16 residues. V was cut by 1 base and J by 14 bases, with 24 bases left in between. Looked up from germline, CDR1 is SEHNR and CDR2 is FQNEAQ (reference sequence). DNA for the CDR3: TGTGCCAGCAGCTTAGATCGGCCCCACCGGGAAACCCAGAAGCATTTT. Amino acids: CASSLDRPHRETQKHF.

There are a few counts of this clone. The V gene is TRBV2, the J gene TRBJ1-1; possible D gene TRBD1, 6 bases. V dropped 5 bases and J dropped 6 bases, with 10 bases sitting between them. CDR3 length equals 12 residues. Germline V lookup: CDR1 SNHLY, CDR2 FYNNEI. The DNA for the CDR3 is TGTGCCAGCAGTCACAGGGACGCTGAAGCTTTCTTT. Its translation: CASSHRDAEAFF.

The V gene is TRBV27, the J gene TRBJ1-5; perhaps TRBD1 as D (5 bases). The CDR3 extends over 15 amino acids. V was shortened by 10 bases and J by 1 base, with 17 bases between the two germline ends. Germline-derived CDR1 and CDR2 are MNHEY and SMNVEV (reference sequence). CDR3 in amino acids: CATSLWQGSNQPQHF. CDR3 nucleotides: TGTGCCACCTCCCTATGGCAGGGAAGCAATCAGCCCCAGCATTTT.

The chain has TRBV20-1 and TRBJ1-1, with D possibly matching TRBD1 (5 bases). Germline V gives CDR1 DFQATT, CDR2 SNEGSKA (reference sequence). The length of the CDR3 is 11 residues. The V end was cut by 1 base, the J end by 9 bases, with 9 bases between. The CDR3 DNA reads TGCAGTGCTAGAGGTCGACAGAAAGCTTTCTTT. Its protein is CSARGRQKAFF.

V gene TRBV7-2 combines with J gene TRBJ1-2; D uncertain. Germline V gives CDR1 SGHTA, CDR2 FQGNSA. V shed 2 bases and J shed 11 bases, with 12 bases lying between them. This CDR3 is 12 amino acids long. In nucleotides, the CDR3 is TGTGCCAGCAGCTTATTCCAGGAACAGTACACCTTC. It specifies CASSLFQEQYTF.